The TCR beta chain under discussion was sequenced for a study of shared clonotypes between healthy human individuals. Whole-study findings and limits: The generation probabilities recorded for non-shared clonotypes fell below those of clonotypes shared by all four donors. Estimated richness values were generally larger in naive subsets than in memory subsets.

CDR3 length: 16 amino acids. CDR1 and CDR2 from the germline V gene are SGHAT and FQNNGV. The V segment lost 5 bases and the J segment 1 base; nucleotides outside the gene matches: 5. Details on this clone: Its antigen is unidentified. Other DNA sequences within the sample encode an identical CDR3.

Study donors comprised healthy, HIV-negative adults devoid of recent acute infection or vaccination. In the original processing: ImmunoSEQ yielded junction-only sequences lacking quality scores, so filtering differed. Clones were read by immunoSEQ multiplex PCR, and TCRdb kept only the in-frame ones, dropping some. V and J calls and clone size are those listed in that table; D and trimming were worked out from the DNA. Of 2 million to 3 million clones listed, 80% to 95% were seen once; the top ten hold around 0.37%. The J gene is TRBJ2-3, the V gene TRBV11-2, with 11 positions matching TRBD2. The sample consisted of naive CD4+ T cells from PBMCs. Stated subset: CD45RA+ positively selected. The clonotype comes from a man in his late teens or twenties in good health. Some clones in this sample may be carry-over from other donors' samples. CDR3 coding DNA: TGTGCCAGCAGCCCGACACTAGCGGGAGGCACAGATACGCAGTATTTT. It specifies CASSPTLAGGTDTQYF.